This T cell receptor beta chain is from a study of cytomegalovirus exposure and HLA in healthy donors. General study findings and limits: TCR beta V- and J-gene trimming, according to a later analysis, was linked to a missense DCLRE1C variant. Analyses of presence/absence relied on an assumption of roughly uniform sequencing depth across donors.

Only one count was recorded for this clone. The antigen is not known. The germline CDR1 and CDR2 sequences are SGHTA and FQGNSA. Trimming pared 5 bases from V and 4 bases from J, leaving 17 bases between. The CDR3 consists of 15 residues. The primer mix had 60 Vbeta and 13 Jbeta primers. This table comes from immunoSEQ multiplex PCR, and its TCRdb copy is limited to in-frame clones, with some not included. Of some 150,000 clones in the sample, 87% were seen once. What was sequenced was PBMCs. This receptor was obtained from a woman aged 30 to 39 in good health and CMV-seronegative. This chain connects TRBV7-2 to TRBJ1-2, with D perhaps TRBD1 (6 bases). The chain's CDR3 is CASSLGQIGPYGYTF. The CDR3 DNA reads TGTGCCAGCAGCCTCGGACAGATAGGACCCTATGGCTACACCTTC.